The 2 T cell receptor beta chains below were found in one sample sequenced in a study of beta chain features in type 1 diabetes. General observations from the study: People with Type 1 diabetes carried modestly yet significantly shorter TCRB CDR3s in all four CD4+ subsets.

Antigen specificity for these receptors is unknown. As every portion of the isolated RNA was reverse transcribed, the sequencing read expressed TCRB transcripts. Profiled with immunoSEQ multiplex PCR; TCRdb holds only in-frame clones, not every one. The table lists fewer than 450,000 clones, approximately 13% of them singletons. Material for sequencing was naive CD4+ T cells from blood. The receptors shown here come from a young woman with type 1 diabetes.

This clone showed up just a few times. This sequence joins TRBV5-1 and TRBJ2-5, with a weak D call TRBD1 (6 bases). The CDR3 length is 14 residues. With 3 bases removed from V and 2 bases from J, the gap between germline ends came to 11 bases. The germline gives CDR1 SGHRS, CDR2 YFSETQ. The CDR3 here is CASSSGTTQETQYF. In nucleotides, the CDR3 is TGCGCCAGCAGCTCCGGGACAACACAAGAGACCCAGTACTTC.

The sample holds a few counts of this clone. The chain couples TRBV25-1 to TRBJ2-7, with 14 bases fitting TRBD2. J was trimmed by 7 bases and V by 4 bases; bases with no gene match: 9. This CDR3 is 16 amino acids long. CDR1 and CDR2 (germline): MGHDK, SYGVNS. This chain's CDR3 is CASSARLAGGVREQYF. DNA for the CDR3: TGTGCCAGCAGTGCCCGACTAGCGGGAGGGGTGAGGGAGCAGTACTTC.